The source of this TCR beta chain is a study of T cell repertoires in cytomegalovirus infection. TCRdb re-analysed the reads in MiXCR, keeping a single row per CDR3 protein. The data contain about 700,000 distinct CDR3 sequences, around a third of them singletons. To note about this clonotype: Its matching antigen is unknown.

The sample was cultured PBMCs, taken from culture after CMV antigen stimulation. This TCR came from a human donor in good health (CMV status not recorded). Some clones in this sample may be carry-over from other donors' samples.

CDR3 nucleotides: TGCAGTGCTAGCGGTCTAGCGGGAGCCAATGAGCAGTTCTTC. Residues: CSASGLAGANEQFF. The chain employs TRBV20-1 and TRBJ2-1; TRBD2 aligns across 10 bases. Trimming cost V 3 bases and J 6 bases; bases outside gene matches: 5. This CDR3 spans 14 amino acids. Germline values: CDR1 DFQATT, CDR2 SNEGSKA (reference sequence).